This record covers a single TCR beta chain. The sample comes from a study of blood T cell repertoires in COVID-19. The wider study: Some COVID-19 samples were acute and others convalescent; all came from the United States, Italy and Spain. T cells, B-cell-depleted T cells, or PBMCs supplied cDNA or gDNA.

Original processing methods: Reference gene primer amplification gave nucleated cell count estimates. Assay used: immunoSEQ multiplex PCR; TCRdb lists only in-frame clones, some missing. The V and J calls and clone size come from that table; D and trimming were worked out from the DNA. The sample lists just under 150,000 clones, 70% to 90% occurring once. Germline V CDR1 and CDR2: SGHDT, YYEEEE. V lost 4 bases to trimming and J lost 0 bases; unmatched junction nucleotides: 3. This CDR3 has 17 amino acids. Material for sequencing was peripheral blood. The clonotype was recovered from a human donor with acute or convalescent COVID-19. The donor label of this sample is uncertain. This chain links TRBV5-6 with TRBJ2-1; 14 nucleotides align to TRBD2. CDR3 loop: CASSRGLAGVSYNEQFF. CDR3 nucleotide sequence: TGTGCCAGCAGCCGGGGACTAGCGGGAGTCTCCTACAATGAGCAGTTCTTC.